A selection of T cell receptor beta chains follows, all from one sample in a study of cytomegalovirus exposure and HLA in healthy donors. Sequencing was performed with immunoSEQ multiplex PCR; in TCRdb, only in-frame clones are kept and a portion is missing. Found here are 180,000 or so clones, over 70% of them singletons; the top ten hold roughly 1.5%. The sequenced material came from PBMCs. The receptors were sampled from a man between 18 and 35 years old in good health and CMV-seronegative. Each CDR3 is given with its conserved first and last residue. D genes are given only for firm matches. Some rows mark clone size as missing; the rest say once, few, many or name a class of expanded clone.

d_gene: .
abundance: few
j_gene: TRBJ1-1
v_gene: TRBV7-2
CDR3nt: TGTGCCAGCAGCTTAGAGGGAGACACTGAAGCTTTCTTT
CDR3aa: CASSLEGDTEAFF

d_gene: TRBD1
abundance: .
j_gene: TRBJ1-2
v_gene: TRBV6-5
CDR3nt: TGTGCCAGCAGAACAGGGGGCGTCGGCTATGGCTACACCTTC
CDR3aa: CASRTGGVGYGYTF

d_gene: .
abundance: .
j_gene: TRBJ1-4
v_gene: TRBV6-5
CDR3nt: TGTGCCAGCAGTTACTCGACAGCAACTAATGAAAAACTGTTTTTT
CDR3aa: CASSYSTATNEKLFF

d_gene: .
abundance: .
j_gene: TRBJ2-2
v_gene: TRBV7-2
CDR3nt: TGTGCCAGCAGCTTAGTTGGTGTAGCACTGAACACCGGGGAGCTGTTTTTT
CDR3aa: CASSLVGVALNTGELFF

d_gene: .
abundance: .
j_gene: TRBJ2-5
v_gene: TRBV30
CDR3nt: TGTGCCTGGAGTGTACTAGCCGTCGAGACCCAGTACTTC
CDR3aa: CAWSVLAVETQYF

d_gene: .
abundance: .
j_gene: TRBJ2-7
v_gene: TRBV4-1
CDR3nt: TGCGCCAGCAGCCAAACTAGTGGGCTCACCTACGAGCAGTACTTC
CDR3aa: CASSQTSGLTYEQYF

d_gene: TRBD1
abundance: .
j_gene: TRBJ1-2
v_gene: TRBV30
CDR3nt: TGTGCCGTCCAACAGGGGAAGGCCTATGGCTACACCTTC
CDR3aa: CAVQQGKAYGYTF

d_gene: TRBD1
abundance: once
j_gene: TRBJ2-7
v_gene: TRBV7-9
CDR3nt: TGTGCCAGCAGCTTAAGGGACAGGGGATTTGACGAGCAGTACTTC
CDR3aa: CASSLRDRGFDEQYF

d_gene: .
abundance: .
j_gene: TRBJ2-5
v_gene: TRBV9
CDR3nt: TGTGCCAGCAGCGTAGCTTCGGCAGCCTCCGGGGATGACCAGTACTTC
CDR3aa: CASSVASAASGDDQYF

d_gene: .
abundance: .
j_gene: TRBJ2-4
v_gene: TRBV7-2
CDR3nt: TGTGCCAGCAGCGGGCGGGACATTCAGTACTTC
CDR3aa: CASSGRDIQYF

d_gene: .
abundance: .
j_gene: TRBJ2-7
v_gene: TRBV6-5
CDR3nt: TGTGCCAGCAGTTCCCTCCAACAGGGCTACGAGCAGTACTTC
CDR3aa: CASSSLQQGYEQYF

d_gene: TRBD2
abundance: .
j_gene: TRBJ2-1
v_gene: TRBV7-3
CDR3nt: TGTGCCAGCAGCTTGGGACTAGGATCCTACAATGAGCAGTTCTTC
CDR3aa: CASSLGLGSYNEQFF

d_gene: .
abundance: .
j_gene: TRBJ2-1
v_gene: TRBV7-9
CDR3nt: TGTGCCAGCAGCTTAGGTGGCAGAAACTCCTACAATGAGCAGTTCTTC
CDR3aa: CASSLGGRNSYNEQFF

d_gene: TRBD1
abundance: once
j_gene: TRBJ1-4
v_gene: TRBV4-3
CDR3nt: TGCGCCAGCAGCCAAGGCACCCAGGCAGGGGGCGAAAAACTGTTTTTT
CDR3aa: CASSQGTQAGGEKLFF

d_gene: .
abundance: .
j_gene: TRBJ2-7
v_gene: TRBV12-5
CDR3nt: TGTGCTAGTGGTTTGCAGACAGGGTTGTGGAGCGGGAGTAAACCGGCCTACGAGCAGTACTTC
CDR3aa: CASGLQTGLWSGSKPAYEQYF

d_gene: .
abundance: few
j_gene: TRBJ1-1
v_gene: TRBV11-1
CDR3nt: TGTGCCAGCAGCTTAACCCGACTCCGGGATGGAGTGAACACTGAAGCTTTCTTT
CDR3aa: CASSLTRLRDGVNTEAFF

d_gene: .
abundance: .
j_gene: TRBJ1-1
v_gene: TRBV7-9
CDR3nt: TGTGCCAGCACCGCCGGCGGACAGAACACTGAAGCTTTCTTT
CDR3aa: CASTAGGQNTEAFF

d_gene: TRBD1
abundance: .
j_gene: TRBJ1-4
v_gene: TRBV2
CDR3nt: TGTGCCAGCAGTCTCTACATTCCCGGGACAGTAGGTGAAAAACTGTTTTTT
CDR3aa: CASSLYIPGTVGEKLFF

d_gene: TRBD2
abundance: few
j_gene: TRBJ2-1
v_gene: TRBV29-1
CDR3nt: TGCAGCGTGGAGTTCTCAGGGAGGGTGAACAATGAGCAGTTCTTC
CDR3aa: CSVEFSGRVNNEQFF

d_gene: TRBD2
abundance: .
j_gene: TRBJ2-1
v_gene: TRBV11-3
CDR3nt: TGTGCCAGCAGTAAAGCGGGAGGGGACAATGAGCAGTTCTTC
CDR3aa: CASSKAGGDNEQFF

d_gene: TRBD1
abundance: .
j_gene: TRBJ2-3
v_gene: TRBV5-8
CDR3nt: TGTGCCAGCAGCTTCGGGACAGGGAGCACAGATACGCAGTATTTT
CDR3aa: CASSFGTGSTDTQYF

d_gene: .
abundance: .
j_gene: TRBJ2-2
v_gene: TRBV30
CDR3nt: TGTGCCTGGAGTTTGGGCGCTACGAACACCGGGGAGCTGTTTTTT
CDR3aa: CAWSLGATNTGELFF

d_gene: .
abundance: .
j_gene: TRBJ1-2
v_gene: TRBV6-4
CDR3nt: TGTGCCAGCAGAAGTACAGAGTACACTAACTATGGCTACACCTTC
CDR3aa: CASRSTEYTNYGYTF

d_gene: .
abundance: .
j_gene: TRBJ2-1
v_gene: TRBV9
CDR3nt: TGTGCCAGCAGCGCCCATCGGGGTCATGGGTTCTACAATGAGCAGTTCTTC
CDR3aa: CASSAHRGHGFYNEQFF

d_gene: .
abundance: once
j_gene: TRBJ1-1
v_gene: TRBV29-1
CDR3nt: TGCAGCGCTGAAAGGGGGGGCGTCACTGAAGCTTTCTTT
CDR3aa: CSAERGGVTEAFF

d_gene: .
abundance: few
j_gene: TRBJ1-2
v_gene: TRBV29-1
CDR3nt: TGCAGCGTTCTGAGGGGGACCTATGGCTACACCTTC
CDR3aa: CSVLRGTYGYTF

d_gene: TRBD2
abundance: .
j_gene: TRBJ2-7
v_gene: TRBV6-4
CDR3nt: TGTGCCATGCCACCCACTTCCGGGACTAGTCACCGAGGCGAGCAGTACTTC
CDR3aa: CAMPPTSGTSHRGEQYF

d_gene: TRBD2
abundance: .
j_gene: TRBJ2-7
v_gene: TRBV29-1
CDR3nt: TGCAGCGTTGATCGGCGGGGGAGCTCCTACGAGCAGTACTTC
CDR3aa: CSVDRRGSSYEQYF

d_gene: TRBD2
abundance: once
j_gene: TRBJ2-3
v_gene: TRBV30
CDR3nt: TGTGCCTGGAGTGTACATGGGGGGGTCACAGATACGCAGTATTTT
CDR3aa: CAWSVHGGVTDTQYF

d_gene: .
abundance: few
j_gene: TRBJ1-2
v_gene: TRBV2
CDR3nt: TGTGCCTACGGGGGGTTGAGCTATGGCTACACCTTC
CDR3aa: CAYGGLSYGYTF

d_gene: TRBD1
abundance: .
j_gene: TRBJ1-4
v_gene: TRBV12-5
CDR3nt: TGTGCTAGTGGTCGGGACAGTAATGAAAAACTGTTTTTT
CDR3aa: CASGRDSNEKLFF

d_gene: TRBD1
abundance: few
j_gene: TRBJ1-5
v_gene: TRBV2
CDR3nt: TGTGCCAGCACCCGACAGGGGAATCAGCCCCAGCATTTT
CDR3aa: CASTRQGNQPQHF

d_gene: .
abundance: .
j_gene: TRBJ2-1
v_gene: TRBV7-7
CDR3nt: TGTGCTAGCAGCTTAGTGGCGGGGATATCCTACAATGAGCAGTTCTTC
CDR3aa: CASSLVAGISYNEQFF

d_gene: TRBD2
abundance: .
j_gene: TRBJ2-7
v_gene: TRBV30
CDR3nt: TGTGCCTGGAGTGTAGGTAGCGGGAACGGGGAGCAGTACTTC
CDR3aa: CAWSVGSGNGEQYF

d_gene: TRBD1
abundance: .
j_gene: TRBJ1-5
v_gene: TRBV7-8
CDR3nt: TGTGCCAGCAGCTTAGTCCGGGACAGGGACAATCAGCCCCAGCATTTT
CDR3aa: CASSLVRDRDNQPQHF

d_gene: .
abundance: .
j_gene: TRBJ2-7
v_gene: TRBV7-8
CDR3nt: TGTGCCAGCAGCTTCCCCCCCAGGATATACGAGCAGTACTTC
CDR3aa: CASSFPPRIYEQYF

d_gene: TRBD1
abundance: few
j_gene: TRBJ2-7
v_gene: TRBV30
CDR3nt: TGTGCCTGGGAGGGGGCCTCCTACGAGCAGTACTTC
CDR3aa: CAWEGASYEQYF

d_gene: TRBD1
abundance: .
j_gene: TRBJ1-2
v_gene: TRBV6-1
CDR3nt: TGTGCCAGCAGTGCCAGACAGGGTTTGGGCTACACCTTC
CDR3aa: CASSARQGLGYTF

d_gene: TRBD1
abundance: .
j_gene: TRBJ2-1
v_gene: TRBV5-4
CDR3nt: TGTGCCAGCAGCACAGGGGGTCCTAGGACACCTTCCTACAATGAGCAGTTCTTC
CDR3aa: CASSTGGPRTPSYNEQFF